The 10 T cell receptor beta chains presented below share a single source sample, sequenced in a study of blood T cells in healthy people across ages. The use of a sample-barcoded 5' primer and a J-beta primer mix characterized a second PCR of roughly 7 to 11 cycles. TCRdb processed the 5' RACE reads anew with MiXCR; each CDR3 protein has one entry. The data contain 1.5 million to 2 million distinct CDR3 sequences, roughly 28% of them singletons. The sequenced sample consisted of blood. Receptors were obtained from a woman aged 30 to 39 in good health.

V is TRBV2 and J is TRBJ2-1; a weak D match, TRBD1 (7 bases). Germline V gene lookup returns CDR1 SNHLY and CDR2 FYNNEI. The CDR3 totals 11 residues. V dropped 8 bases and J dropped 12 bases, with 14 bases sitting between them. For the CDR3, the DNA is TGTGCCAGCCGACTCCAGGGGGGGCAGTTCTTC. Protein sequence: CASRLQGGQFF.

The chain links TRBV7-6 to TRBJ2-7; 9 bases are a match to TRBD2. Germline V gene sequence: CDR1 SGHVS, CDR2 FNYEAQ. This CDR3 has 19 residues. V was pared by 4 bases and J by 0 bases, with 16 bases of the junction left unmatched. The CDR3 is CASSYRRLAEAFSSYEQYF. The CDR3 DNA reads TGTGCCAGCAGCTACCGTAGACTAGCGGAGGCTTTTAGCTCCTACGAGCAGTACTTC.

The genes are TRBV10-1 and TRBJ2-7; D might be TRBD1 or TRBD2, each matching 6 bases. The CDR3 loop spans 14 amino acids. Trimming pared 4 bases from V and 5 bases from J, leaving 15 bases between. Germline-derived CDR1 and CDR2 are WNHNN and SYGVQD (reference sequence). The CDR3, as DNA: TGCGCCAGCAGTGGGGCCGGGGGCGCCCACGAGCAGTACTTC. It yields the protein CASSGAGGAHEQYF.

J is TRBJ1-4 and V is TRBV5-6; TRBD1 aligns across 7 bases. Germline-derived CDR1 and CDR2 are SGHDT and YYEEEE. Unmatched junction bases numbered 4, after V lost 6 bases and J lost 8 bases. The CDR3 loop spans 12 amino acids. CDR3 in amino acids: CASNRGGEKLFF. DNA of the CDR3: TGTGCCAGCAACAGGGGTGGGGAAAAACTGTTTTTT.

The chain combines TRBV7-9 with TRBJ1-5; 8 bases line up with TRBD1. CDR1 and CDR2 (germline): SEHNR, FQNEAQ (reference sequence). This CDR3 spans 18 amino acids. V shed 5 bases, J shed 4 bases, and the junction held 16 bases outside the gene matches. CDR3 sequence (DNA): TGTGCCAGCAGCCCCGTACAACTTGACAGGGGAAGAAATCAGCCCCAGCATTTT. Protein product: CASSPVQLDRGRNQPQHF.

This clonotype was picked up many times. This chain connects TRBV30 to TRBJ1-6; D is ambiguous. V lost 2 bases and J 7 bases, leaving 12 bases between the germline ends. Germline V CDR1 and CDR2: GTSNPN, SVGIG (reference sequence). This CDR3 region has 14 residues. The CDR3 nucleotides are TGTGCCTGGAGTCCTCTGTCAGTAAATTCACCCCTCCACTTT. Translated, it gives CAWSPLSVNSPLHF. The whole variable domain, filled in from reference TRBV30 and TRBJ1-6, reads SQTIHQWPATLVQPVGSPLSLECTVEGTSNPNLYWYRQAAGRGLQLLFYSVGIGQISSEVPQNLSASRPQDRQFILSSKKLLLSDSGFYLCAWSPLSVNSPLHFGNGTRLTVT.

This clonotype came up many times. The V and J genes are TRBV28 and TRBJ1-2; a weak D match, TRBD1 (6 bases). This CDR3 has 14 residues. Trimming shortened V by 6 bases and J by 2 bases, and 13 bases separated the two germline ends. CDR1 is MDHEN, CDR2 SYDVKM, per germline. The CDR3 reads CASRKGGLNYGYTF. The CDR3 coding sequence is TGTGCCAGCAGGAAAGGGGGACTGAACTATGGCTACACCTTC.

The chain links TRBV29-1 to TRBJ2-4; weak D call: TRBD1 (5 bases). TRBJ2-7 explains the end of the DNA better; the J call may be wrong. This CDR3 spans 13 amino acids. CDR1 SQVTM and CDR2 ANQGSEA come from the germline V gene. This CDR3 is CSASDSLNYEQYF. The CDR3 coding sequence is TGCAGCGCCAGCGACAGTCTAAACTACGAGCAGTACTTC.

V usage is TRBV5-1 and J usage is TRBJ2-2, with 10 bases identical to TRBD1. CDR3 size: 15 residues. CDR1 is SGHRS and CDR2 is YFSETQ in the germline V gene. The J segment lost 3 bases and the V segment lost 3 bases, leaving 2 bases of the junction unmatched. CDR3 in DNA: TGCGCCAGCAGCTACGGACAGGGGGACACCGGGGAGCTGTTTTTT. Translating gives CASSYGQGDTGELFF. Looking up the rest from reference TRBV5-1 and TRBJ2-2 gives the full variable domain: KAGVTQTPRYLIKTRGQQVTLSCSPISGHRSVSWYQQTPGQGLQFLFEYFSETQRNKGNFPGRFSGRQFSNSRSEMNVSTLELGDSALYLCASSYGQGDTGELFFGEGSRLTVL.

V is TRBV12-3 or TRBV12-4 and J is TRBJ2-3, with a tentative D call TRBD2 (5 bases). Trimming cost V 3 bases and J 6 bases, with 13 bases left between them. There are 14 residues in the CDR3. DNA of the CDR3: TGTGCCAGCAGTTTTCAGTCCGGCGGGGATACGCAGTATTTT. Amino acids: CASSFQSGGDTQYF.